The 8 T cell receptor beta chains given below trace back to one sample, sequenced in a study of CD8 T cells in Susac syndrome. Random-hexamer reverse transcription was applied to about 0.5 to 1 ug RNA. From the immunoSEQ multiplex PCR reads, TCRdb called clonotypes with MiXCR, one entry per CDR3 protein. The data contain hundreds of thousands of distinct CDR3 sequences, around 93% of them singletons. Sequencing was done on a sample of CD4+ T cells from PBMCs. Source of these receptors: a human donor with multiple sclerosis.

The chain uses TRBV4-1 and TRBJ2-5, with 9 positions matching TRBD1. The CDR3 sequence is 14 residues long. Germline CDR1 reads MGHRA; CDR2 reads YSYEKL. J was trimmed by 4 bases and V by 4 bases; bases with no gene match: 4. The CDR3 DNA is TGCGCCAGCAGCCTTCCGGACAGGGGAGAGACCCAGTACTTC. Translation: CASSLPDRGETQYF.

This clonotype turned up a few times. The chain combines TRBV27 with TRBJ2-3; the D is unclear. The CDR3 covers 14 residues. Between the trimmed V and J ends, which lost 0 bases and 1 base, there was a span of 5 bases. Per the germline V gene, CDR1 is MNHEY and CDR2 is SMNVEV (reference sequence). CDR3 nucleotides: TGTGCCAGCAGTTTATCGCGTGGCACAGATACGCAGTATTTT. This encodes CASSLSRGTDTQYF.

The count of this clonotype is one. The chain couples TRBV3-1 to TRBJ2-4; D perhaps matches TRBD1 (6 bases). From germline, CDR1 is LGHDT and CDR2 YNNKEL (reference sequence). Trimming cost V 8 bases and J 6 bases, with 8 bases left between them. This CDR3 contains 11 residues. CDR3 region: CASRDINIQYF. In nucleotides, the CDR3 is TGTGCCAGCCGGGACATAAACATTCAGTACTTC.

The table lists this clonotype with a count of one. The chain combines TRBV24-1 with TRBJ2-3, with TRBD2 as a possible D gene (5 bases). Trimming cost V 9 bases and J 2 bases, with 8 bases left between them. The CDR3 consists of 12 residues. CDR1 and CDR2 (germline): KGHDR, SFDVKD. CDR3 nucleotides: TGTGCCACCGAGGGAGCCACAGATACGCAGTATTTT. This translates into CATEGATDTQYF.

This clonotype has only a few counts. The V gene is TRBV7-9, the J gene TRBJ2-7; the match to TRBD1 covers 10 bases. This CDR3 contains 16 residues. Germline lookup yields CDR1 SEHNR and CDR2 FQNEAQ (reference sequence). J lost 5 bases, V lost 4 bases, and 11 bases had no gene match. CDR3 region: CASSSWRDRGVDEQYF. CDR3 in DNA: TGTGCCAGCAGCTCCTGGAGGGACAGGGGCGTCGACGAGCAGTACTTC.

The chain recombines TRBV2 with TRBJ2-2; D is ambiguous. V was clipped by 6 bases and J by 4 bases, with 12 bases between them. The CDR3 loop spans 14 amino acids. Germline V gene lookup returns CDR1 SNHLY and CDR2 FYNNEI. The CDR3 DNA sequence: TGTGCCAGCAGCAGGTCTCCCAGCACCGGGGAGCTGTTTTTT. Amino acids: CASSRSPSTGELFF.

The rearrangement uses TRBV30 and TRBJ2-7, with D unclear. Germline lookup yields CDR1 GTSNPN and CDR2 SVGIG (reference sequence). The V end lost 1 base, the J end lost 3 bases, and 7 bases lay between the germline ends. The CDR3 length is 12 residues. CDR3 sequence (DNA): TGTGCCTGGAGTGCATCAAACTACGAGCAGTACTTC. Residues: CAWSASNYEQYF.

The gene calls are TRBV24-1 and TRBJ2-3; 7 nucleotides agree with TRBD1. This CDR3 is 17 amino acids long. Germline CDR1 reads KGHDR; CDR2 reads SFDVKD. J lost 2 bases, V lost 4 bases, and 11 bases had no gene match. Written as DNA, the CDR3 is TGTGCCACCAGTGACCCAACTCGGGACAGAGACACAGATACGCAGTATTTT. Its protein product is CATSDPTRDRDTDTQYF.